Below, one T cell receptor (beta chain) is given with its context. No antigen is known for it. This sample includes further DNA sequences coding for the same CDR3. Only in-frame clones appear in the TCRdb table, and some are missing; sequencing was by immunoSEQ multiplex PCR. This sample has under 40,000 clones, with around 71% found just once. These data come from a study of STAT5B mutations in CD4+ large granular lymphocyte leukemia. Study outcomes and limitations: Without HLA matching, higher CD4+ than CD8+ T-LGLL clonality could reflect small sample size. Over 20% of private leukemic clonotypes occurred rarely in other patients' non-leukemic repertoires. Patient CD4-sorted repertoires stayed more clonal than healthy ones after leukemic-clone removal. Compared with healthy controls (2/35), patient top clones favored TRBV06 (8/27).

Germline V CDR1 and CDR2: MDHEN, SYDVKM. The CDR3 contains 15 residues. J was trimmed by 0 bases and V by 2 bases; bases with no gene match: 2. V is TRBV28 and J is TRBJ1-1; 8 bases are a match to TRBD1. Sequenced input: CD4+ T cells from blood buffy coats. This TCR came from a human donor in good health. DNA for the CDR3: TGTGCCAGCAGTTTAGACAGGGGCCTGAACACTGAAGCTTTCTTT. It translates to CASSLDRGLNTEAFF.